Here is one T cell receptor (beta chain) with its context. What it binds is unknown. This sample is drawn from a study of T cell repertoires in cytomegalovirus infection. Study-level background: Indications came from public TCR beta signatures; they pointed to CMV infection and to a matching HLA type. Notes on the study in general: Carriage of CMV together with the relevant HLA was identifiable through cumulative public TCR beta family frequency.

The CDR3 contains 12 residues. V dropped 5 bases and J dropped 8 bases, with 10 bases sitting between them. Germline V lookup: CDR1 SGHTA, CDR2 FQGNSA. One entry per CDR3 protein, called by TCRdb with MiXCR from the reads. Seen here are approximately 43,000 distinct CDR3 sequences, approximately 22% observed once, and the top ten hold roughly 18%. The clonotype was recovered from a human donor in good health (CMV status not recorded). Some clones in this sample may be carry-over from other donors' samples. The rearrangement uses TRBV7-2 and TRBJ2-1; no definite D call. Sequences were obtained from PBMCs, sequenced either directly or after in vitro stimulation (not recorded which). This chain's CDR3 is CASSAEWDEQFF. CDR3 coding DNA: TGTGCCAGCAGCGCTGAGTGGGATGAGCAGTTCTTC.